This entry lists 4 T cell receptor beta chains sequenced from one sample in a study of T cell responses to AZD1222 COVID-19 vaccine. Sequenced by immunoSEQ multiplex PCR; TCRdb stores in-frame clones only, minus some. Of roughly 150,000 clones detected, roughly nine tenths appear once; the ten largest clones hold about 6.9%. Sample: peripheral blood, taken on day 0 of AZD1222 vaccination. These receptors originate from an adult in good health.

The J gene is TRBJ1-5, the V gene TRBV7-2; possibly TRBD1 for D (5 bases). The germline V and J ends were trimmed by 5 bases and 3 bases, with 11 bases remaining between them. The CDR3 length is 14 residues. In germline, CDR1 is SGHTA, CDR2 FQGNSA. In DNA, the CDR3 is TGTGCCAGCAGCCAGGGACCGGCCAATCAGCCCCAGCATTTT. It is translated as CASSQGPANQPQHF. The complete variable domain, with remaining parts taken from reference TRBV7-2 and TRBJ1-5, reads GAGVSQSPSNKVTEKGKDVELRCDPISGHTALYWYRQSLGQGLEFLIYFQGNSAPDKSGLPSDRFSAERTGGSVSTLTIQRTQQEDSAVYLCASSQGPANQPQHFGDGTRLSIL.

The CDR3 here is CASSLGRGSTDTQYF. The CDR3 bases are TGTGCCAGCAGCTTGGGACGCGGTAGCACAGATACGCAGTATTTT. The chain links TRBV5-5 to TRBJ2-3, with unresolved D. Trimming pared 0 bases from V and 0 bases from J, leaving 8 bases between. This CDR3 spans 15 amino acids. Germline values: CDR1 SGHKS, CDR2 YYEKEE (reference sequence).

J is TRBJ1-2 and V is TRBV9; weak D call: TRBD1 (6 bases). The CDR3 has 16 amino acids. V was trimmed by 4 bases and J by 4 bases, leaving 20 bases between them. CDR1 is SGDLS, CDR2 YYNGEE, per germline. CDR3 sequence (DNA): TGTGCCAGCAGCCCTTCCTCGTCGGCCAGGGGCTATGGCTACACCTTC. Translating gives CASSPSSSARGYGYTF.

This CDR3 is CASSTTLGYTF. As DNA, the CDR3 is TGTGCCAGCAGTACGACACTGGGCTACACCTTC. V and J are TRBV6-2 or TRBV6-3 and TRBJ1-2; no clear D. The CDR3 is 11 amino acids. From germline, CDR1 is MNHEY and CDR2 SVGEGT. V was trimmed by 5 bases and J by 8 bases, leaving 9 bases between them.